Below are 22 T cell receptor beta chains sequenced from a single sample in a study of blood T cells in healthy people across ages. A J-beta primer mix and a sample-barcoded 5' primer were used in a second PCR of roughly 6 to 12 cycles. TCRdb called the 5' RACE reads again in MiXCR, with one record for every CDR3 protein. Seen here are approximately 350,000 distinct CDR3 sequences, 45% to 60% observed once, and the top ten hold 45% to 55%. The sequencing sample was made of blood. The receptor source for this set is a man aged 55-75 years in good health.

J is TRBJ2-5 and V is TRBV10-3; the match to TRBD1 covers 7 bases. J was trimmed by 11 bases and V by 6 bases; bases with no gene match: 9. The CDR3 runs 12 residues. CDR1 and CDR2 (germline): ENHRY, SYGVKD. CDR3 nucleotide sequence: TGTGCCATCAGCCAGGCACAGGGGACGCAGTACTTC. Translation: CAISQAQGTQYF.

This clonotype was detected only a few times. The chain joins TRBV27 to TRBJ2-1; 7 bases align to TRBD1. V lost 5 bases, J lost 7 bases, and 5 bases stayed unmatched. CDR1 is MNHEY, CDR2 SMNVEV, per germline (reference sequence). This CDR3 spans 13 amino acids. The CDR3 loop reads CASSPTGVNEQFF. Here the CDR3 DNA reads TGTGCCAGCAGTCCAACAGGGGTTAATGAGCAGTTCTTC.

V usage is TRBV11-1 and J usage is TRBJ2-5; 13 nucleotides line up with TRBD2. CDR3 length equals 15 residues. Germline CDR1 is SGHAT and CDR2 is FQDESV (reference sequence). V was pared by 5 bases and J by 11 bases, with 11 bases of the junction left unmatched. CDR3 DNA sequence: TGTGCCAGCAGCCTGACTAGCGGGGGGACTTCAGCGCAGTACTTC. It is translated as CASSLTSGGTSAQYF.

This chain uses TRBV5-1 with TRBJ1-4, with 7 bases matching TRBD1. V was pared by 4 bases and J by 5 bases, with 14 bases of the junction left unmatched. The CDR3 length is 17 residues. Per germline, CDR1 SGHRS and CDR2 YFSETQ. The CDR3: CASSPGQTGDRNEKLFF. For the CDR3, the DNA is TGCGCCAGCAGCCCTGGGCAAACAGGGGATCGAAATGAAAAACTGTTTTTT.

On this clonotype itself: Germline is not matched at one junction end, which may reflect a read error. J is TRBJ2-3 and V is TRBV11-3; a weak D match, TRBD1 (5 bases). Germline CDR1 is SGHNT and CDR2 is YENEEA. CDR3 size: 15 residues. The CDR3, as DNA: TGTGCCAGCAGCTTGGGGCGGAGAAGCACGGATACGCAGTATTTT. Amino acid sequence: CASSLGRRSTDTQYF.

The V gene is TRBV28, the J gene TRBJ2-5; 7 bases map to TRBD1. Germline V gene sequence: CDR1 MDHEN, CDR2 SYDVKM. Trimming removed 6 bases from V and 5 bases from J; junction bases left unmatched: 12. This CDR3 has 15 amino acids. The CDR3 loop reads CASRARRQGSETQYF. CDR3 nucleotides: TGTGCCAGCAGGGCCCGGAGACAGGGTTCGGAGACCCAGTACTTC.

J is TRBJ1-2 and V is TRBV21-1; the listed D gene, TRBD1, was not tested against the DNA. TRBV21-1 constitutes a pseudogene. This CDR3 is 15 amino acids long. The CDR3 sequence: CASSRPGLANYGYTF. The CDR3 nucleotides are TGTGCCAGCAGCAGACCCGGTCTAGCTAACTATGGCTACACCTTC.

About this clonotype: This may be a read error: a much more frequent sequence differs by one nucleotide. The genes are TRBV9 and TRBJ2-1, with D possibly TRBD2 on 6 matching bases. CDR3 length equals 15 residues. Germline V gene data show CDR1 as SGDLS and CDR2 as YYNGEE. The CDR3 DNA is TGTGCCTGCAGCGTAGATAGCGGTCACTACAATGAGCAGTTCTTC. Its protein is CACSVDSGHYNEQFF.

This chain uses TRBV2 with TRBJ1-1; tentative D call: TRBD1 (5 bases). With 8 bases removed from V and 1 base from J, the gap between germline ends came to 14 bases. The CDR3 length is 14 residues. The germline V gene encodes CDR1 SNHLY and CDR2 FYNNEI. The CDR3 loop reads CASSGLPRNTEAFF. In DNA form, the CDR3 reads TGTGCCAGCTCGGGACTCCCCCGGAACACTGAAGCTTTCTTT.

The chain carries TRBV6-2 or TRBV6-3 and TRBJ2-7; D remains ambiguous. The germline V and J ends were trimmed by 2 bases and 3 bases, with 11 bases remaining between them. CDR3 length: 14 amino acids. The germline CDR1 and CDR2 sequences are MNHEY and SVGEGT. The CDR3 nucleotides are TGTGCCAGCAGTTACGCCCTACGTAACTACGAGCAGTACTTC. As protein: CASSYALRNYEQYF.

The V gene is TRBV7-2, the J gene TRBJ2-7, with TRBD1 identical over 7 bases. The CDR3 extends over 14 amino acids. Germline lookup yields CDR1 SGHTA and CDR2 FQGNSA. The V and J ends lost 7 bases and 3 bases, in that order; junction bases with no gene match: 9. The CDR3 is CASTEHDRVYEQYF. CDR3 nucleotide sequence: TGTGCCAGCACCGAACACGACAGGGTCTACGAGCAGTACTTC.

CDR3 nucleotides: TGTGCCAGTATCCACCGGGGGGGTGCAGGGGCCAACGTCCTGACTTTC. Protein product: CASIHRGGAGANVLTF. This chain joins TRBV19 and TRBJ2-6, with TRBD2 matching 8 bases. The V and J ends lost 7 bases and 4 bases, in that order; junction bases with no gene match: 9. The CDR3 runs to 16 residues. Germline V gives CDR1 LNHDA, CDR2 SQIVND (reference sequence).

V gene TRBV29-1 combines with J gene TRBJ1-2; TRBD1 agrees at 8 bases. The germline V gene encodes CDR1 SQVTM and CDR2 ANQGSEA. The V gene end was trimmed by 1 base and the J gene end by 4 bases; junction bases not matched to a gene: 14. The CDR3 totals 17 residues. This CDR3 is CSVEARGGQGTVYGYTF. The CDR3 coding sequence is TGCAGCGTTGAAGCCCGGGGTGGACAGGGAACGGTCTATGGCTACACCTTC.

This clonotype showed up just once. CDR3 DNA sequence: TGCAGTGCTAGGAGACTAGCGGAAGCCACTAGCACAGATACGCAGTATTTT. Amino acids: CSARRLAEATSTDTQYF. The chain links TRBV20-1 to TRBJ2-3, with 9 bases fitting TRBD2. V shed 3 bases and J 0 bases; nucleotides not matched to a gene: 10. Per germline, CDR1 DFQATT and CDR2 SNEGSKA (reference sequence). The CDR3 runs 17 residues.

V is TRBV2 and J is TRBJ1-5; D not resolved. With 6 bases removed from V and 0 bases from J, the gap between germline ends came to 12 bases. Germline V gene sequence: CDR1 SNHLY, CDR2 FYNNEI. The CDR3 contains 15 residues. CDR3 in amino acids: CASSQTEGSNQPQHF. As DNA, the CDR3 is TGTGCCAGCAGCCAAACGGAGGGTAGCAATCAGCCCCAGCATTTT.

Comment on this clonotype: One end of the junction does not line up with germline, which may come from a read error. CDR3 region: CASSLVGQGLGTQYF. CDR3 in DNA: TGTGCTAGCAGCTTAGTCGGACAGGGTCTGGGGACCCAGTACTTC. V usage is TRBV7-7 and J usage is TRBJ2-5; 8 positions match TRBD1. CDR3 length: 15 amino acids. Germline-derived CDR1 and CDR2 are SSHAT and FNYEAQ (reference sequence).

The rearrangement uses TRBV20-1 and TRBJ2-5, with 8 bases identical to TRBD2. CDR1 is DFQATT and CDR2 is SNEGSKA in the germline V gene (reference sequence). The CDR3 covers 18 residues. Trimming took 3 bases from V and 2 from J; bases not matched to a gene: 17. The CDR3 DNA reads as TGCAGTGCTAGGCGGTTAGCCGCAGCGGGAGAACTACAAGAGACCCAGTACTTC. Protein sequence: CSARRLAAAGELQETQYF.

This clonotype occurred a few times. The chain recombines TRBV29-1 with TRBJ2-7, with 11 bases identical to TRBD2. The CDR3 is made up of 17 amino acids. Germline CDR1 and CDR2: SQVTM and ANQGSEA. After removal of 0 bases from V and 3 bases from J, the junction contained 10 bases not matched to a gene. The CDR3: CSVEDSHATSGSYEQYF. The CDR3, as DNA: TGCAGCGTTGAAGATTCCCACGCTACTAGCGGGAGCTACGAGCAGTACTTC.

The J gene is TRBJ2-1, the V gene TRBV20-1; D is unclear. The germline V and J ends were trimmed by 5 bases and 7 bases, with 15 bases remaining between them. CDR1 and CDR2 from the germline V gene are DFQATT and SNEGSKA (reference sequence). The length of the CDR3 is 13 residues. The CDR3 loop reads CSARWTSTNEQFF. CDR3 DNA sequence: TGCAGTGCTCGATGGACGAGCACTAATGAGCAGTTCTTC.

CDR3 bases: TGTGCCAGCAGATCCGAAGGGGGCAGCTCTGGGGCCAACGTCCTGACTTTC. Translation gives CASRSEGGSSGANVLTF. The rearrangement uses TRBV6-2 or TRBV6-3 and TRBJ2-6, with TRBD1 matching 7 bases. The V and J ends lost 6 bases and 0 bases, in that order; junction bases with no gene match: 8. There are 17 residues in the CDR3. The germline V gene encodes CDR1 MNHEY and CDR2 SVGEGT.

The chain employs TRBV6-4 and TRBJ2-1; D call uncertain. Deletions cut 0 bases from V and 7 bases from J, with 10 bases between. The CDR3 is 14 residues long. The germline V gene encodes CDR1 MRHNA and CDR2 SNTAGT. The CDR3 nucleotides are TGTGCCAGCAGTGACTCACATGGCTCTAATGAGCAGTTCTTC. It is translated as CASSDSHGSNEQFF.

This clonotype was picked up many times. J is TRBJ2-1 and V is TRBV11-1; 10 bases agree with TRBD2. The germline V gene has CDR1 SGHAT and CDR2 FQDESV (reference sequence). V shed 5 bases, J shed 6 bases, and the junction held 10 bases outside the gene matches. This CDR3 comprises 16 residues. CDR3 DNA: TGTGCCAGCAGCCAGCGAGCGGGAGGGTCCCCCAATGAGCAGTTCTTC. The encoded protein is CASSQRAGGSPNEQFF. Complete variable domain (other parts from reference TRBV11-1 and TRBJ2-1): EAEVAQSPRYKITEKSQAVAFWCDPISGHATLYWYRQILGQGPELLVQFQDESVVDDSQLPKDRFSAERLKGVDSTLKIQPAELGDSAMYLCASSQRAGGSPNEQFFGPGTRLTVL.